The rows below give T cell receptor beta chains drawn from one sample of a study of OX40 agonist ivuxolimab in advanced cancers. Method: immunoSEQ multiplex PCR; TCRdb's copy keeps in-frame clones and lacks some. This sample yields 75,000 to 95,000 clones, of which about 90% are seen a single time; approximately 4% belongs to the top ten. The material sequenced was CD4+ or CD8+ T cells sorted from blood, taken in a trial of the OX40 agonist ivuxolimab. All receptors derive from an adult with an advanced solid tumor such as melanoma, head and neck, liver or kidney cancer. Both conserved end residues are trimmed from each CDR3. Part of the rows lack a size; the others show once, few, many or a class for expanded clones.

abundance: once; j_gene: TRBJ2-1; v_gene: TRBV7-3; CDR3aa: ASSSTSAIYNEQF
abundance: NA; j_gene: TRBJ2-3; v_gene: TRBV7-2; CDR3aa: ASSTERNTQY
abundance: NA; j_gene: TRBJ2-2; v_gene: TRBV5-6; CDR3aa: ASSVEATGELF
abundance: once; j_gene: TRBJ2-6; v_gene: TRBV27; CDR3aa: ASSSPSSGANVLT
abundance: NA; j_gene: TRBJ2-1; v_gene: TRBV7-7; CDR3aa: ASSLAGDYNEQF
abundance: once; j_gene: TRBJ2-2; v_gene: TRBV7-2; CDR3aa: ASSLAGGLTGELF
abundance: few; j_gene: TRBJ2-2; v_gene: TRBV21-1; CDR3aa: ASSKPFRGTSRAWELF
abundance: few; j_gene: TRBJ2-5; v_gene: TRBV19; CDR3aa: ASSGTSGNLQETQY
abundance: few; j_gene: TRBJ1-4; v_gene: TRBV29-1; CDR3aa: SVQGAVNEKLF
abundance: NA; j_gene: TRBJ1-4; v_gene: TRBV6-1; CDR3aa: ASRLQASNEKLF
abundance: NA; j_gene: TRBJ2-3; v_gene: TRBV28; CDR3aa: ASRYGPSDDTQY
abundance: once; j_gene: TRBJ2-1; v_gene: TRBV5-6; CDR3aa: ASSISGRDNEQF
abundance: NA; j_gene: TRBJ1-1; v_gene: TRBV18; CDR3aa: ASSINRSGATEAF
abundance: NA; j_gene: TRBJ2-5; v_gene: TRBV27; CDR3aa: ASSLWTSGKETQY
abundance: NA; j_gene: TRBJ2-1; v_gene: TRBV7-2; CDR3aa: ASSYPGRTPDNEQF
abundance: NA; j_gene: TRBJ2-1; v_gene: TRBV4-2; CDR3aa: ASSQDSSSEQNNEQF
abundance: few; j_gene: TRBJ1-2; v_gene: TRBV28; CDR3aa: ASRGRLREGYT
abundance: NA; j_gene: TRBJ2-2; v_gene: TRBV18; CDR3aa: ASSPRTGGNTGELF
abundance: NA; j_gene: TRBJ1-1; v_gene: TRBV4-2; CDR3aa: ASSQDRQTEAF
abundance: NA; j_gene: TRBJ1-1; v_gene: TRBV5-6; CDR3aa: ASSSQGAEAF
abundance: once; j_gene: TRBJ2-5; v_gene: TRBV6-5; CDR3aa: ASRKRQETQY
abundance: NA; j_gene: TRBJ2-7; v_gene: TRBV5-4; CDR3aa: ASSLRGSLEQY
abundance: NA; j_gene: TRBJ2-1; v_gene: TRBV6-1; CDR3aa: AGRVGVNEQF
abundance: NA; j_gene: TRBJ2-2; v_gene: TRBV29-1; CDR3aa: SASRGGTGELF
abundance: NA; j_gene: TRBJ2-7; v_gene: TRBV7-2; CDR3aa: ASSPRAYEQY
abundance: NA; j_gene: TRBJ1-5; v_gene: TRBV28; CDR3aa: ASSLTGSQPQH
abundance: NA; j_gene: TRBJ2-3; v_gene: TRBV6-4; CDR3aa: ASSALAGEWGTDTQY
abundance: once; j_gene: TRBJ2-5; v_gene: TRBV5-1; CDR3aa: ASSAGGETQY
abundance: NA; j_gene: TRBJ1-2; v_gene: TRBV13; CDR3aa: ASSPSGHGLYGYT
abundance: NA; j_gene: TRBJ1-1; v_gene: TRBV19; CDR3aa: ASSLLGGRGDRTEAF
abundance: NA; j_gene: TRBJ1-1; v_gene: TRBV19; CDR3aa: ASRQTGGYTEAF
abundance: NA; j_gene: TRBJ2-2; v_gene: TRBV19; CDR3aa: ASSIRLLANTGELF
abundance: NA; j_gene: TRBJ2-1; v_gene: TRBV6-1; CDR3aa: ASGLAGWYNEQF
abundance: NA; j_gene: TRBJ1-2; v_gene: TRBV6-6; CDR3aa: ASSPGTNYGYT
abundance: NA; j_gene: TRBJ2-2; v_gene: TRBV6-1; CDR3aa: ASSGTSGRAGTGELF
abundance: once; j_gene: TRBJ2-2; v_gene: TRBV5-1; CDR3aa: ASSRDGGTGTGELF
abundance: NA; j_gene: TRBJ2-3; v_gene: TRBV7-3; CDR3aa: ASSLIGFGDTQY
abundance: NA; j_gene: TRBJ1-2; v_gene: TRBV5-4; CDR3aa: ASSFTTGGGDGYT
abundance: NA; j_gene: TRBJ1-1; v_gene: TRBV7-8; CDR3aa: ASSLTPVGRTEAF
abundance: NA; j_gene: TRBJ2-7; v_gene: TRBV6-6; CDR3aa: ASSYPTGFSYEQY
abundance: NA; j_gene: TRBJ2-2; v_gene: TRBV7-2; CDR3aa: ASSLAGGHGELF
abundance: NA; j_gene: TRBJ2-5; v_gene: TRBV29-1; CDR3aa: SVAVRGGETQY
abundance: once; j_gene: TRBJ2-3; v_gene: TRBV6-1; CDR3aa: ASSEGNGDTQY
abundance: NA; j_gene: TRBJ2-2; v_gene: TRBV27; CDR3aa: ASSLSVVISSGQGITGELF
abundance: NA; j_gene: TRBJ1-2; v_gene: TRBV9; CDR3aa: ASSVDSAAGGYT
abundance: NA; j_gene: TRBJ2-2; v_gene: TRBV20-1; CDR3aa: SARRPGELF
abundance: NA; j_gene: TRBJ2-1; v_gene: TRBV6-4; CDR3aa: ASTRTGQGYNEQF
abundance: NA; j_gene: TRBJ1-1; v_gene: TRBV30; CDR3aa: AWRGARGQNTEAF
abundance: NA; j_gene: TRBJ1-2; v_gene: TRBV29-1; CDR3aa: SVQNGAYGYT
abundance: NA; j_gene: TRBJ1-1; v_gene: TRBV9; CDR3aa: ASSVGQGTEAF
abundance: NA; j_gene: TRBJ2-5; v_gene: TRBV30; CDR3aa: AWSARGVETQY